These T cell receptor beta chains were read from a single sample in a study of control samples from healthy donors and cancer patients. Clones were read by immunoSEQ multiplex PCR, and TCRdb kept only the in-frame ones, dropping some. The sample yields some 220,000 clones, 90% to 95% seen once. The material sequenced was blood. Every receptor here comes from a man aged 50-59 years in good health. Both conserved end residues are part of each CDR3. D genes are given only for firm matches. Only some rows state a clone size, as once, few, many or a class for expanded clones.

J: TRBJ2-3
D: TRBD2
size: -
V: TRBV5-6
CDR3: CASSTKAGSRTDTQYF
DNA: TGTGCCAGCAGTACGAAAGCGGGGTCCCGCACAGATACGCAGTATTTT

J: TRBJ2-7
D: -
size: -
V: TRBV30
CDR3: CAWSVRDEQYF
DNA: TGTGCCTGGAGTGTACGGGACGAGCAGTACTTC

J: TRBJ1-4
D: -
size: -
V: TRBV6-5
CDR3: CASRNPGGELFF
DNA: TGTGCCAGCAGAAACCCCGGGGGTGAACTGTTTTTT

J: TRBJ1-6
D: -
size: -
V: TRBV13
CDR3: CASSPGPLNSPLHF
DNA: TGTGCCAGCAGCCCGGGTCCACTTAATTCACCCCTCCACTTT

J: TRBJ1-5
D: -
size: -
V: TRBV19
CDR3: CASSSLVSYSNQPQHF
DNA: TGTGCCAGTAGTAGTCTGGTCAGCTATAGCAATCAGCCCCAGCATTTT

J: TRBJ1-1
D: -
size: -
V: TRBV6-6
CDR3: CASSYPEPNTEAFF
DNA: TGTGCCAGCAGTTACCCGGAACCGAACACTGAAGCTTTCTTT

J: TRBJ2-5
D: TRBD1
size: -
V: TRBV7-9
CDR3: CASSLALVAAGGLETQYF
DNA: TGTGCCAGCAGCTTAGCGTTGGTCGCGGCAGGGGGCTTGGAGACCCAGTACTTC

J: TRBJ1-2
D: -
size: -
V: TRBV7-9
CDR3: CASSLDGNYGYTF
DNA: TGTGCCAGCAGCTTGGACGGTAACTATGGCTACACCTTC

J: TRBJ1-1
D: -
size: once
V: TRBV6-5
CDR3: CASTRGSGGTEAFF
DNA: TGTGCCAGCACCCGGGGCTCGGGAGGGACTGAAGCTTTCTTT

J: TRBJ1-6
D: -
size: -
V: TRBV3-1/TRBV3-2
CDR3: CASSQERSPLHF
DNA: TGTGCCAGCAGCCAAGAACGATCACCCCTCCACTTT